Given below is one T cell receptor beta chain in context. What it binds is unknown. These data are taken from a study of regulatory T cells in long-lasting Graves disease. Study conclusions and caveats: Whereas new patients shared some 970 public clonotypes, persistent patients shared more, at approximately 2,500.

With 9 bases clipped from V and 5 bases from J, the junction kept 12 bases outside the gene matches. Germline V gene data show CDR1 as SGHTS and CDR2 as YDEGEE. The CDR3 sequence is 14 residues long. Arm-PCR of CDR3 regions and iRepertoire HTBI primers were used to build TCR beta libraries. From the multiplex PCR reads, TCRdb called clonotypes with MiXCR, one entry per CDR3 protein. This table holds 550,000 to 700,000 distinct CDR3 sequences, 15% to 20% found once. The time point was: newly diagnosed GD, antithyroid drugs for less than 3 months. The TCR library used RNA extracted from PBMCs. This sample also belongs to another study, concerning T cells in Graves' hyperthyroidism and ophthalmopathy. That work contributes: TCR CDR3 underwent first-round RT-PCR with the HTBI primer set. From stable hyperthyroidism, ophthalmopathy was separated by a 13 V-J model.

Specimen: peripheral blood mononuclear cells (PBMCs), collected at new diagnosis, from a patient treated with antithyroid drugs. The sequence was collected from a man between 18 and 29 years old with Graves disease. The chain recombines TRBV5-8 with TRBJ2-7, with 9 bases aligning to TRBD1. The CDR3 spells CATRRDRVPHEQYF. As DNA, the CDR3 is TGTGCCACCCGACGGGACAGGGTTCCCCACGAGCAGTACTTC.